The 26 T cell receptor beta chains reported below all come from one sample, sequenced in a study of T-cell reconstitution after alpha-beta-depleted transplantation in children. Unique molecular identifiers were used to barcode this TCRbeta library. TCRdb used MiXCR to reprocess the PCR reads, holding one entry per CDR3 protein. Found here are 220,000 or so distinct CDR3 sequences, just under 8.5% of them singletons; the top ten hold roughly 5.8%. The source was PBMCs, mostly from graft donor cells, collected 180 days after TCRalphabeta/CD19-depleted stem cell transplant. These receptors came from a male patient younger than 18 who had a stem cell transplant for acute lymphoblastic leukemia, so the T cells may come from the graft donor.

This clonotype has ten or more counts. The J gene is TRBJ2-3, the V gene TRBV5-1; TRBD1 is a possible D gene (5 bases). The CDR3 extends over 16 amino acids. V was pared by 0 bases and J by 3 bases, with 14 bases between. The V gene's germline CDR1 is SGHRS and CDR2 YFSETQ. The CDR3 is CASSLVAQGATDTQYF. In DNA, the CDR3 is TGCGCCAGCAGCTTGGTGGCCCAAGGGGCAACAGATACGCAGTATTTT.

As to this clonotype: This clone may be a read error of a much larger clone one base away. The chain uses TRBV5-5 and TRBJ2-7, with no clear D. In germline, CDR1 is SGHKS, CDR2 YYEKEE (reference sequence). This CDR3 contains 12 residues. The CDR3 loop is CPSSSMAYEQYF. For the CDR3, the DNA is TGTCCCAGCAGCTCTATGGCCTACGAGCAGTACTTC.

This clonotype was detected many times. This chain links TRBV4-2 with TRBJ1-5; 7 bases line up with TRBD1. CDR3 length equals 17 residues. Per germline, CDR1 LGHNA and CDR2 YNFKEQ. V lost 4 bases and J lost 0; bases outside the gene matches: 9. The CDR3 region is CASSPHGTAFSNQPQHF. The CDR3, as DNA: TGTGCCAGCAGCCCACATGGGACAGCCTTTAGCAATCAGCCCCAGCATTTT.

This clonotype turned up a few times. The chain employs TRBV18 and TRBJ1-1, with D maybe TRBD1 (6 bases). Germline values: CDR1 KGHSH, CDR2 LQKENI. The CDR3 sequence is 15 residues long. Between the trimmed V and J ends, which lost 2 bases and 10 bases, there was a span of 20 bases. The CDR3 loop reads CASSPIPQGKLRAFF. The CDR3 DNA sequence: TGTGCCAGCTCACCAATCCCCCAGGGGAAGTTGAGAGCTTTCTTT.

This clonotype was counted many times. The CDR3: CASSPLPVSGLTYNEQFF. The CDR3 DNA reads as TGTGCCAGCTCACCACTGCCGGTTAGCGGATTAACCTACAATGAGCAGTTCTTC. The chain uses TRBV18 and TRBJ2-1; perhaps TRBD2 as D (6 bases). The germline V and J ends were trimmed by 1 base and 2 bases, with 18 bases remaining between them. Germline V gene sequence: CDR1 KGHSH, CDR2 LQKENI. This CDR3 has 18 amino acids.

This clonotype has ten or more counts. V is TRBV12-3 or TRBV12-4 and J is TRBJ2-4; 8 bases agree with TRBD1. The CDR3 sequence is 15 residues long. V trimming: 6 bases; J trimming: 2 bases; junction bases outside the gene matches: 6. In DNA, the CDR3 is TGTGCCAGCAGCAACCGACAGGGGACCAAAAACATTCAGTACTTC. Translated, it gives CASSNRQGTKNIQYF.

This clonotype was counted many times. J is TRBJ2-1 and V is TRBV29-1; 8 bases line up with TRBD1. V lost 4 bases and J lost 4; bases outside the gene matches: 6. The CDR3 has 14 amino acids. Per germline, CDR1 SQVTM and CDR2 ANQGSEA. The CDR3: CSVVLQGAYNEQFF. The CDR3 DNA is TGCAGCGTTGTTTTGCAGGGGGCTTACAATGAGCAGTTCTTC.

This clonotype has at least ten counts. The chain employs TRBV12-3 or TRBV12-4 and TRBJ2-2, with a possible D match to TRBD2 (5 bases). The CDR3 loop spans 14 amino acids. The germline V and J ends were trimmed by 7 bases and 6 bases, with 15 bases remaining between them. The CDR3 bases are TGTGCCAGCAACCGGAGAGGGCTGGCCGGGGAGCTGTTTTTT. Protein: CASNRRGLAGELFF.

This clonotype has a count of ten or more. V gene TRBV21-1 combines with J gene TRBJ2-7; the listed D gene, TRBD2, was not tested against the DNA. TRBV21-1 counts as a pseudogene. The CDR3 covers 15 residues. The CDR3 region has the DNA TGTGCCAGCACCCCTAGCGGGGATAGCTCCTACGAGCAGTACTTC. Amino acids: CASTPSGDSSYEQYF.

This clonotype was seen many times. V is TRBV6-1 and J is TRBJ1-2; tentative D call: TRBD1 (6 bases). The CDR3 runs to 13 residues. The V gene's germline CDR1 is MNHNS and CDR2 SASEGT. Trimming left V 4 bases short and J 4 bases short, with 10 bases between. The CDR3 is CASSGGGSYGYTF. The DNA for the CDR3 is TGTGCCAGCAGTGGAGGGGGGAGCTATGGCTACACCTTC.

This clonotype appeared many times. The chain couples TRBV2 to TRBJ1-5, with 10 bases aligning to TRBD1. CDR1 SNHLY and CDR2 FYNNEI come from the germline V gene. CDR3 length: 15 residues. V shed 4 bases, J shed 3 bases, and the junction held 3 bases outside the gene matches. DNA of the CDR3: TGTGCCAGCAGTGTGGGACAGGGGATCAATCAGCCCCAGCATTTT. Protein sequence: CASSVGQGINQPQHF.

This clonotype was recorded many times. The J gene is TRBJ2-3, the V gene TRBV4-3; the match to TRBD1 covers 9 bases. V dropped 4 bases and J dropped 1; count of bases not matched to a gene: 6. The germline CDR1 and CDR2 sequences are LGHNA and YSLEER. The CDR3 has 16 residues. As DNA, the CDR3 is TGCGCCAGCAGCCTCTTGGACAGGGGAGGCACAGATACGCAGTATTTT. Translation gives CASSLLDRGGTDTQYF.

This clonotype was counted at least ten times. The J gene is TRBJ2-3, the V gene TRBV12-3 or TRBV12-4, with D possibly TRBD2 on 6 matching bases. Trimming cost V 5 bases and J 3 bases, with 18 bases left between them. There are 16 residues in the CDR3. The CDR3 spells CASSRGTRWGTDTQYF. The DNA for the CDR3 is TGTGCCAGCAGTCGGGGGACTCGGTGGGGTACAGATACGCAGTATTTT.

At least ten counts were recorded for this clonotype. A read error may produce the germline difference seen at one junction end. This chain uses TRBV7-2 with TRBJ1-4; D is possibly TRBD1 (6 bases). CDR1 is SGHTA and CDR2 is FQGNSA in the germline V gene. This CDR3 comprises 15 residues. This CDR3 is CASSLDPGANVKLFF. Written as DNA, the CDR3 is TGTGCCAGCAGCTTAGATCCGGGGGCTAATGTAAAACTGTTTTTT.

In its sample, this clonotype was seen many times. This CDR3 is CASGLVIGGELFF. CDR3 in DNA: TGTGCCAGCGGGTTAGTTATAGGCGGGGAGCTGTTTTTT. The V and J genes are TRBV9 and TRBJ2-2; D is unresolved. Trimming pared 7 bases from V and 7 bases from J, leaving 14 bases between. The germline CDR1 and CDR2 sequences are SGDLS and YYNGEE. The CDR3 spans 13 residues. The whole variable domain, remainder taken from reference TRBV9 and TRBJ2-2, is DSGVTQTPKHLITATGQRVTLRCSPRSGDLSVYWYQQSLDQGLQFLIQYYNGEERAKGNILERFSAQQFPDLHSELNLSSLELGDSALYFCASGLVIGGELFFGEGSRLTVL.

This clonotype has at least ten counts. The rearrangement joins TRBV4-1 to TRBJ2-3, with 7 bases lining up with TRBD2. This CDR3 spans 15 amino acids. J gave up 2 bases and V 3 bases, and 5 bases lay outside the gene matches. In germline, CDR1 is MGHRA, CDR2 YSYEKL. The CDR3 region is CASSHRAGTTDTQYF. DNA of the CDR3: TGCGCCAGCAGCCATAGAGCGGGAACCACAGATACGCAGTATTTT.

This clonotype was detected many times. The chain has TRBV5-1 and TRBJ2-3; D remains ambiguous. This CDR3 spans 14 amino acids. CDR1 is SGHRS, CDR2 YFSETQ, per germline. V lost 4 bases and J lost 6, with 15 bases in between. The CDR3 here is CASSPALCPDTQYF. The CDR3, as DNA: TGCGCCAGCAGCCCCGCCTTGTGCCCGGATACGCAGTATTTT.

In this sample, this clonotype turned up many times. The chain combines TRBV20-1 with TRBJ1-5; 9 nucleotides match TRBD1. Trimming cost V 4 bases and J 7 bases; bases outside gene matches: 11. From germline, CDR1 is DFQATT and CDR2 SNEGSKA (reference sequence). CDR3 length: 15 residues. CDR3 in DNA: TGCAGTGCTACCCCCCGGACAGGGGTCAGGCAGCCCCAGCATTTT. Encoded protein: CSATPRTGVRQPQHF.

In its sample, this clonotype was seen many times. The chain couples TRBV11-3 to TRBJ2-7, with TRBD1 identical over 8 bases. Trimming cost V 5 bases and J 6 bases; bases outside gene matches: 12. CDR3 length equals 15 residues. Germline loops: CDR1 SGHNT, CDR2 YENEEA. CDR3 protein: CASSTGTGGRREQYF. DNA for the CDR3: TGTGCCAGCAGCACAGGGACAGGTGGTCGTCGCGAGCAGTACTTC.

The table lists this clonotype with many counts. V gene TRBV29-1 combines with J gene TRBJ1-1; 9 nucleotides match TRBD1. With V trimmed by 7 bases and J by 13 bases, 13 bases remained unmatched. Germline values: CDR1 SQVTM, CDR2 ANQGSEA. CDR3 length: 12 residues. The CDR3 here is CSGTPGQGEDFF. The CDR3 DNA reads TGCAGCGGGACCCCGGGACAGGGAGAGGATTTCTTT. Full variable domain (remainder filled in from reference TRBV29-1 and TRBJ1-1): SAVISQKPSRDICQRGTSLTIQCQVDSQVTMMFWYRQQPGQSLTLIATANQGSEATYESGFVIDKFPISRPNLTFSTLTVSNMSPEDSSIYLCSGTPGQGEDFFGQGTRLTVV.

A note on this clonotype: Just one base apart from a much larger clone, this may be a read error. The DNA of the CDR3 is TGTGCCAACAGTTTTAATCGAAAGGAGACCCAGTACTTC. The encoded protein is CANSFNRKETQYF. The chain has TRBV27 and TRBJ2-5; D is ambiguous. The CDR3 is 13 amino acids. The V gene's germline CDR1 is MNHEY and CDR2 SMNVEV (reference sequence).

This clonotype was seen repeatedly, ten times or more. The V call is TRBV9, the J call TRBJ1-2; D gene uncertain. The CDR3 spans 13 residues. The germline V and J ends were trimmed by 2 bases and 6 bases, with 11 bases remaining between them. Per germline, CDR1 SGDLS and CDR2 YYNGEE. CDR3 residues: CASSVGPRDGYTF. The CDR3 DNA reads TGTGCCAGCAGCGTGGGCCCGAGGGATGGCTACACCTTC.

This clonotype was recorded many times. The chain links TRBV19 to TRBJ2-7; 7 nucleotides match TRBD1. From germline, CDR1 is LNHDA and CDR2 SQIVND (reference sequence). The CDR3 is 13 amino acids. After removal of 9 bases from V and 0 bases from J, the junction contained 5 bases not matched to a gene. CDR3 in DNA: TGTGCCAGCCGACAGGGAAGCTCCTACGAGCAGTACTTC. Its protein product is CASRQGSSYEQYF.

This clonotype was observed at least ten times. The chain uses TRBV10-3 and TRBJ1-1, with no clear D. The CDR3 spans 12 residues. CDR1 is ENHRY and CDR2 is SYGVKD in the germline V gene. Trimming took off 6 bases at V and 5 bases at J, with 10 bases between the two ends. CDR3 in DNA: TGTGCCATCAGCCCGAAGAATACTGAAGCTTTCTTT. Translating gives CAISPKNTEAFF.

The CDR3 coding sequence is TGTGCCAGCGTCTCAGGGAGCTCCTACGAGCAGTACTTC. Protein product: CASVSGSSYEQYF. The rearrangement uses TRBV28 and TRBJ2-7, with D possibly being TRBD1 or TRBD2 (5 bases each). Trimming removed 8 bases from V and 0 bases from J, with 11 bases in between. Germline lookup yields CDR1 MDHEN and CDR2 SYDVKM. CDR3 length: 13 amino acids.

At least ten counts were recorded for this clonotype. The CDR3 coding sequence is TGCAGCGTTGTTGCCGGCGGGGGCTATGGCTACACCTTC. It codes for CSVVAGGGYGYTF. The V and J genes are TRBV29-1 and TRBJ1-2; D possibly corresponds to TRBD1 (5 bases). This CDR3 has 13 amino acids. Germline loops: CDR1 SQVTM, CDR2 ANQGSEA. Trimming removed 4 bases from V and 4 bases from J, with 13 bases in between.